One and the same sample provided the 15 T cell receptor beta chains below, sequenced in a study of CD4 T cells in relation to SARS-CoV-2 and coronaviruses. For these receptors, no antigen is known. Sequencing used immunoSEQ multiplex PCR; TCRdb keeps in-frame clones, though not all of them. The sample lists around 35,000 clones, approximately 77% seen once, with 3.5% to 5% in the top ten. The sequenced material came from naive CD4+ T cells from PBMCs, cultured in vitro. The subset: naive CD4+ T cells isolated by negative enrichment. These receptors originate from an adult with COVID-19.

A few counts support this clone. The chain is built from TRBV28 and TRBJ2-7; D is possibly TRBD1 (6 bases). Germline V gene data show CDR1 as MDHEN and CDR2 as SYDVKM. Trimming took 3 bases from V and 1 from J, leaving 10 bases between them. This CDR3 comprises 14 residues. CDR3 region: CASSFGGLSYEQYF. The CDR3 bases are TGTGCCAGCAGTTTTGGGGGCTTGTCCTACGAGCAGTACTTC.

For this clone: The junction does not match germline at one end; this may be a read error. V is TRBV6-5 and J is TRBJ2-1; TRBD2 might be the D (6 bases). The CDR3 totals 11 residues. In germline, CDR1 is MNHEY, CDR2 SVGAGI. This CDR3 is CASSYWDSRIF. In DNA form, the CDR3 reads TGTGCCAGCAGTTATTGGGACTCTCGTATCTTC.

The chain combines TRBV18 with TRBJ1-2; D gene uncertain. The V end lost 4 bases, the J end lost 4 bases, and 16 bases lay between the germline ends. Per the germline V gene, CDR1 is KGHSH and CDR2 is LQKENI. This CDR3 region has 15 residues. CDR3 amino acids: CASSQPLRKSYGYTF. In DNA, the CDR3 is TGTGCCAGCTCACAACCCCTCAGAAAAAGCTATGGCTACACCTTC. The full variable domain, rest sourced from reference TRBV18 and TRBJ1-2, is NAGVMQNPRHLVRRRGQEARLRCSPMKGHSHVYWYRQLPEEGLKFMVYLQKENIIDESGMPKERFSAEFPKEGPSILRIQQVVRGDSAAYFCASSQPLRKSYGYTFGSGTRLTVV.

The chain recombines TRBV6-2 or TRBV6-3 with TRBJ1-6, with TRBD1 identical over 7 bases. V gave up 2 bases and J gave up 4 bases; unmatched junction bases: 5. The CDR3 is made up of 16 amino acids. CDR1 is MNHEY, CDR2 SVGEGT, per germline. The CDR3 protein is CASSYRQGGYNSPLHF. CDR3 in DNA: TGTGCCAGCAGTTACCGCCAGGGGGGATATAATTCACCCCTCCACTTT.

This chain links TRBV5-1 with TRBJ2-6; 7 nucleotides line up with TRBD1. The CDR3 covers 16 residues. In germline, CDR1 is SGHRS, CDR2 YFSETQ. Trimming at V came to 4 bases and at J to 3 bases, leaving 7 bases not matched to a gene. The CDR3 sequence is CASSLLTGVGANVLTF. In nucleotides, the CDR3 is TGCGCCAGCAGCCTCCTAACAGGGGTTGGGGCCAACGTCCTGACTTTC.

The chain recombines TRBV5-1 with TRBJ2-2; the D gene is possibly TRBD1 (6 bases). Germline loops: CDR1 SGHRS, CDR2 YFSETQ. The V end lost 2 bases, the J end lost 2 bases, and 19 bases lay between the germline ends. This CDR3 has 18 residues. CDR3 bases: TGCGCCAGCAGCTTCGCCCGCCGGGACACGCGAAACACCGGGGAGCTGTTTTTT. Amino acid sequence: CASSFARRDTRNTGELFF.

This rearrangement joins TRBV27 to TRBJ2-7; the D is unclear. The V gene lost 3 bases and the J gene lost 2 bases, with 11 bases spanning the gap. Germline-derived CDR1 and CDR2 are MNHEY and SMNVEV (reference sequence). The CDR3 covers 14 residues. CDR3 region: CASSLVGSAYEQYF. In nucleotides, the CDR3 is TGTGCCAGCAGTTTGGTCGGCAGCGCCTACGAGCAGTACTTC.

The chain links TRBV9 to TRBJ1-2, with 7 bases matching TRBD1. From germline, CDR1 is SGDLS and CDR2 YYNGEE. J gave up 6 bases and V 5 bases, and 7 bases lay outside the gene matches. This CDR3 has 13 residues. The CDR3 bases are TGTGCCAGCAGAGCCACAGGGGAAGATGGCTACACCTTC. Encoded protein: CASRATGEDGYTF.

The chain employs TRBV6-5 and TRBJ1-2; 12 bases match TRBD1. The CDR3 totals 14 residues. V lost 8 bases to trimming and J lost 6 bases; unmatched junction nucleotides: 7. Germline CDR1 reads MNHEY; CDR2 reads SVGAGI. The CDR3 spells CASSSRDRGHGYTF. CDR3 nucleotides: TGTGCCAGCTCATCCCGGGACAGGGGGCATGGCTACACCTTC.

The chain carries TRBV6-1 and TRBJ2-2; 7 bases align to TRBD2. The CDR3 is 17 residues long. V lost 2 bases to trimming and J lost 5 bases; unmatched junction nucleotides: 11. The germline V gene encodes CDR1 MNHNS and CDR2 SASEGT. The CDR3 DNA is TGTGCCAGCAGTGAATACAGCGGGACTACGTTGACCGGGGAGCTGTTTTTT. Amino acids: CASSEYSGTTLTGELFF.

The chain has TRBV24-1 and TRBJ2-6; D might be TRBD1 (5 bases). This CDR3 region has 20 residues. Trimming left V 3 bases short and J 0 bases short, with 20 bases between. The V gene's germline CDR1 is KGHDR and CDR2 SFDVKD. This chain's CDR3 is CATSDSFNSQDSSGANVLTF. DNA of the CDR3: TGTGCCACCAGTGATAGTTTTAACAGTCAAGACAGCTCTGGGGCCAACGTCCTGACTTTC.

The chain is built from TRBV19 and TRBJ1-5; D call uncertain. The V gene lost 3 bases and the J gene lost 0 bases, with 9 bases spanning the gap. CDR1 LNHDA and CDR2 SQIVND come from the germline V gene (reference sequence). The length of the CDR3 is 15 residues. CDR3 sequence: CASSMYKNSNQPQHF. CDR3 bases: TGTGCCAGTAGTATGTATAAAAATAGCAATCAGCCCCAGCATTTT.

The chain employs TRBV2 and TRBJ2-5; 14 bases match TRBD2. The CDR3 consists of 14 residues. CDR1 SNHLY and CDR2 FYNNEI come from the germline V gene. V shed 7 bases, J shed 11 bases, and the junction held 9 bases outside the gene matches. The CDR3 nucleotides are TGTGCCAGCATCCCCCCCGGGACTAGCGGGAGTCAGTACTTC. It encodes CASIPPGTSGSQYF.

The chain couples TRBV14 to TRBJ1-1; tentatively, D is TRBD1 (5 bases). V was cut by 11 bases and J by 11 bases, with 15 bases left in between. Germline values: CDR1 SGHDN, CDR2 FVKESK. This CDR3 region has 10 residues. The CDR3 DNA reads TGTGCCCCTCATCAGGGATTGGCTTTCTTT. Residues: CAPHQGLAFF.

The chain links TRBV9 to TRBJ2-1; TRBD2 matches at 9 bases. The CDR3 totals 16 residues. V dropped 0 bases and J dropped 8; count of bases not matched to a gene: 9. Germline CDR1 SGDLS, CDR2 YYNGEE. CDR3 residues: CASSVGAGGPAYEQFF. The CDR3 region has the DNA TGTGCCAGCAGCGTAGGGGCGGGAGGGCCGGCGTATGAGCAGTTCTTC.